This TCR beta chain was found in a study of neurological immune-mediated disorders. Study at large: Among around 34 multiple sclerosis patients, 31 were relapsing-remitting and 3 were secondary progressive. Study-wide points: Across subjects, expanded clones had no CDR3 amino acid sequences in common, pointing to private repertoires in all groups.

Libraries used 2 million unsorted PBMCs kept frozen in RNAlater. This clonotype was counted ten times or more. Its target is not known. CDR1 WNHNN and CDR2 SYGVQD come from the germline V gene (reference sequence). V dropped 6 bases and J dropped 2; count of bases not matched to a gene: 3. This CDR3 has 14 amino acids. 5'RACE with 10-nucleotide random UMIs generated the cDNA. TCRdb fed the 5' RACE reads into MiXCR, producing one record per CDR3 protein. The sample carries tens of thousands of distinct CDR3 sequences, under 5% recorded once. This TCR was recovered from a man aged 30-40 years with multiple sclerosis. Sequenced: PBMCs. The rearrangement uses TRBV10-1 and TRBJ2-2; 7 bases map to TRBD1. The CDR3 DNA reads as TGCGCCAGCAGGAGGGGGCTAAACACCGGGGAGCTGTTTTTT. Its translation is CASRRGLNTGELFF.